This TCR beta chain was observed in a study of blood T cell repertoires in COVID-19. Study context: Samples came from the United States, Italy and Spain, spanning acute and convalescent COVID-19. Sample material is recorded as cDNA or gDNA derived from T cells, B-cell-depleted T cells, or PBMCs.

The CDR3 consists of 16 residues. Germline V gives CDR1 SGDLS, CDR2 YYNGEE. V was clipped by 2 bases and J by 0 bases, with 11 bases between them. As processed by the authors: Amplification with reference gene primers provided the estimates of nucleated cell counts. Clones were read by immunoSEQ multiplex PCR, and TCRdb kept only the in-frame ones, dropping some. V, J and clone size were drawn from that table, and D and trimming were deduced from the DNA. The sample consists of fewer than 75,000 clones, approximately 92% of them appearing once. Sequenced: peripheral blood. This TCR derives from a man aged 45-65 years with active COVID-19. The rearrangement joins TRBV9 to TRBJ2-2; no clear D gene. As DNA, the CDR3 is TGTGCCAGCAGCGTGAGTCCGGTGACGAACACCGGGGAGCTGTTTTTT. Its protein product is CASSVSPVTNTGELFF. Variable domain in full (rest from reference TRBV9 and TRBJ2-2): DSGVTQTPKHLITATGQRVTLRCSPRSGDLSVYWYQQSLDQGLQFLIQYYNGEERAKGNILERFSAQQFPDLHSELNLSSLELGDSALYFCASSVSPVTNTGELFFGEGSRLTVL.